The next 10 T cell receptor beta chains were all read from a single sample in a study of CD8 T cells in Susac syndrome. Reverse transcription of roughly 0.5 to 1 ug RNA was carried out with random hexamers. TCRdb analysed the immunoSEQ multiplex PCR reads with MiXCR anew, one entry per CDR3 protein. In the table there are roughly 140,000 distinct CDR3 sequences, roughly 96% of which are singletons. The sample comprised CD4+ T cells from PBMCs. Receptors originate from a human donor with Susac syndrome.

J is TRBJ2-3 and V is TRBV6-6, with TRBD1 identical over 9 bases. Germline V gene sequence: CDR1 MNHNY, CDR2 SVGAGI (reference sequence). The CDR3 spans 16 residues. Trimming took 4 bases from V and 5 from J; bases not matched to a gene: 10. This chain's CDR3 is CASSSPPGQGRDTQYF. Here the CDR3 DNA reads TGTGCCAGCAGTTCCCCTCCGGGACAGGGCAGAGATACGCAGTATTTT.

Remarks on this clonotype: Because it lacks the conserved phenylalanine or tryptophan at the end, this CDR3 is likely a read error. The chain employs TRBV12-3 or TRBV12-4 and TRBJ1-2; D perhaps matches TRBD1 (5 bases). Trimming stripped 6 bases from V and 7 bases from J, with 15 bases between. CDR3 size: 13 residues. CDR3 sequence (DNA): TGTGCCAGCAGCGGGACCCAAGGAAGTGGCTACACCTCC. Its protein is CASSGTQGSGYTS.

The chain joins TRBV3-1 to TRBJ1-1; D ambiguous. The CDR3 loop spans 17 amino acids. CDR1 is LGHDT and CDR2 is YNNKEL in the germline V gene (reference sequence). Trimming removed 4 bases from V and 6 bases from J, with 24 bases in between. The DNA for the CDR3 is TGTGCCAGCAGCCCCAGCGGGCATTGGGCTCGTAGTGCTGAAGCTTTCTTT. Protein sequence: CASSPSGHWARSAEAFF. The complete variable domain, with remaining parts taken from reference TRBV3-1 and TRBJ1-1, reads DTAVSQTPKYLVTQMGNDKSIKCEQNLGHDTMYWYKQDSKKFLKIMFSYNNKELIINETVPNRFSPKSPDKAHLNLHINSLELGDSAVYFCASSPSGHWARSAEAFFGQGTRLTVV.

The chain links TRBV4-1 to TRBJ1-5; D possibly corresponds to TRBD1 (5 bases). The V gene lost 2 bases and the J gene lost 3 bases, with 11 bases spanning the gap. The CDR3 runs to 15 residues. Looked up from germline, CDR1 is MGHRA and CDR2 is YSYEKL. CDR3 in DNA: TGCGCCAGCAGCCAACTAGGGACGACCAATCAGCCCCAGCATTTT. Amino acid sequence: CASSQLGTTNQPQHF.

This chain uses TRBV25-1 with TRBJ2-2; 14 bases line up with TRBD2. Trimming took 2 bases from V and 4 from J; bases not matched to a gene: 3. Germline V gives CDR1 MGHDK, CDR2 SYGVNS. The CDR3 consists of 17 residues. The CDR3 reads CASSETGLAGVTGELFF. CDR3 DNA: TGTGCCAGCAGTGAAACGGGACTAGCGGGGGTCACCGGGGAGCTGTTTTTT.

Written as DNA, the CDR3 is TGTGCCAGCAGCCCGAGGACAGGGGGCCCCCAGTACTTC. Protein product: CASSPRTGGPQYF. The rearrangement uses TRBV3-1 and TRBJ2-5, with TRBD1 matching over 11 bases. Losses at the gene ends were 4 bases for V and 9 bases for J; bases not matched to a gene: 4. Germline CDR1 LGHDT, CDR2 YNNKEL (reference sequence). The CDR3 length is 13 residues.

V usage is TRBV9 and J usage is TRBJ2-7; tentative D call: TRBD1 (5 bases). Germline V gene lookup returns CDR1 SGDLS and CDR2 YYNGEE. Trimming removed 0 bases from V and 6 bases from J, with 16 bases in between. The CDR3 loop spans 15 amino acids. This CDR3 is CASSVGTGQGGEQYF. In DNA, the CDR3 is TGTGCCAGCAGCGTAGGAACAGGCCAGGGCGGCGAGCAGTACTTC.

This chain's CDR3 is CASSQGVGGEQYF. In DNA form, the CDR3 reads TGCGCCAGCAGCCAAGGGGTGGGGGGTGAGCAGTACTTC. This chain joins TRBV4-3 and TRBJ2-7, with D perhaps matching TRBD2 (6 bases). V shed 1 base and J shed 7 bases, with 11 bases lying between them. The CDR3 has 13 amino acids. Per germline, CDR1 LGHNA and CDR2 YSLEER.

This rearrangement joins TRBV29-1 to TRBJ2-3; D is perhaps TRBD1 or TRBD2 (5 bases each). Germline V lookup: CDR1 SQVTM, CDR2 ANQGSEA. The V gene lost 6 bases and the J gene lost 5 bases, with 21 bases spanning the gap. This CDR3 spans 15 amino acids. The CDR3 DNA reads TGCAGCGTAGGGGACGGAACCATGGCCTTAGATACGCAGTATTTT. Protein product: CSVGDGTMALDTQYF.

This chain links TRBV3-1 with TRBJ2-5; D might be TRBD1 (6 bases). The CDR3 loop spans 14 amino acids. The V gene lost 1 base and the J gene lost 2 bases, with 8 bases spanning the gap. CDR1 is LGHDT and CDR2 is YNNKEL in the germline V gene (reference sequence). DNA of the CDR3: TGTGCCAGCAGCCAAGTAACAGGGCAAGAGACCCAGTACTTC. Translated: CASSQVTGQETQYF.